This entry features one T cell receptor beta chain sequence. Its cognate antigen is unknown. Amplification used 60 Vbeta primers and 13 Jbeta primers. Generated by immunoSEQ multiplex PCR, the TCRdb table keeps only in-frame clones and is missing some. The sample records around 190,000 clones, 75% to 85% being singletons. CDR1 is ENHRY, CDR2 SYGVKD, per germline. CDR3 size: 17 residues. The V segment lost 0 bases and the J segment 2 bases; nucleotides outside the gene matches: 6. This entry comes from a study of cytomegalovirus exposure and HLA in healthy donors. Study observations and caveats: TCR beta V- and J-gene trimming was later associated with a missense DCLRE1C variant.

The TCR comes from a woman aged 30 to 39 in good health and CMV-seropositive. The rearrangement uses TRBV10-3 and TRBJ1-5; TRBD1 matches 8 bases. Sequencing was performed on PBMCs. DNA for the CDR3: TGTGCCATCAGTGAGTCGATTCAACAGGGGGGCAATCAGCCCCAGCATTTT. Translating it yields CAISESIQQGGNQPQHF.